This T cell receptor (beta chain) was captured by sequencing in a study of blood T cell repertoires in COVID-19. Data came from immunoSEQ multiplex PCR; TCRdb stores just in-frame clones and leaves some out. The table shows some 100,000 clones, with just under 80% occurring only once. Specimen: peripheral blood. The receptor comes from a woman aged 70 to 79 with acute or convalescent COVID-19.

CDR3: CASSDPQGANTGELFF. The CDR3 coding sequence is TGTGCCAGCAGTGACCCACAGGGGGCCAACACCGGGGAGCTGTTTTTT. The chain has TRBV2 and TRBJ2-2, with 9 nucleotides matching TRBD1. J gave up 2 bases and V 3 bases, and 4 bases lay outside the gene matches. The CDR3 is 16 residues long. Germline CDR1 SNHLY, CDR2 FYNNEI.